These 32 T cell receptor beta chains share one sample of origin, sequenced in a study of cytomegalovirus exposure and HLA in healthy donors (dated by TCRdb to 2015 to 2018). Receptor amplification or capture employed the immunoSEQ multiplex PCR assay. The multiplex PCR relied on a mix of 60 forward primers for TCR Vbeta segments and 13 reverse primers for TCR Jbeta segments. Drawn from immuneACCESS, this table holds only the in-frame rearrangements with V and J called that TCRdb kept. Clones are partly lost; checked studies trace under half to an unresolved V gene and leave the rest unexplained. This sample lists roughly 130,000 clones; about four fifths were detected once. The ten biggest clones cover less than 6.5% of the sample. The specimen sequenced was PBMCs. These receptors came from a man between 25 and 39 years old in good health and CMV-seronegative.

The V gene is TRBV19, the J gene TRBJ1-1; D perhaps matches TRBD1 (6 bases). Germline V lookup: CDR1 LNHDA, CDR2 SQIVND (reference sequence). The V gene lost 3 bases and the J gene lost 0 bases, with 14 bases spanning the gap. The CDR3 runs to 16 residues. The CDR3: CASSIGDRFMNTEAFF. The CDR3 DNA sequence: TGTGCCAGTAGTATTGGAGACAGGTTTATGAACACTGAAGCTTTCTTT.

Turning to this clone: Other nucleotide sequences in the sample specify the same CDR3. This chain joins TRBV7-2 and TRBJ2-7; 8 positions match TRBD2. CDR1 and CDR2 (germline): SGHTA, FQGNSA. The CDR3 loop spans 16 amino acids. Germline trimming cut 5 bases from V and 2 bases from J; bases unmatched to any gene: 11. The CDR3 DNA reads TGTGCCAGCAGCCTTCGTGCCGGGAGGGAAACCTACGAGCAGTACTTC. Encoded protein: CASSLRAGRETYEQYF.

The rearrangement joins TRBV7-9 to TRBJ1-2; the D gene is possibly TRBD1 (6 bases). CDR3 length: 13 residues. Trimming removed 2 bases from V and 8 bases from J, with 12 bases in between. CDR1 and CDR2 (germline): SEHNR, FQNEAQ (reference sequence). CDR3 in amino acids: CASSLQQGGGYTF. CDR3 nucleotide sequence: TGTGCCAGCAGCTTACAACAGGGCGGAGGCTACACCTTC.

This chain links TRBV29-1 with TRBJ2-1; D is uncertain. The germline CDR1 and CDR2 sequences are SQVTM and ANQGSEA. V gave up 3 bases and J gave up 0 bases, with 9 bases separating them. There are 14 residues in the CDR3. The CDR3 bases are TGCAGCGTTGACCCACCCAGCTCCTACAATGAGCAGTTCTTC. Protein product: CSVDPPSSYNEQFF.

The V gene is TRBV27, the J gene TRBJ2-7, with D possibly matching TRBD2 (5 bases). Trimming removed 6 bases from V and 5 bases from J, with 17 bases in between. CDR1 MNHEY and CDR2 SMNVEV come from the germline V gene (reference sequence). This CDR3 is 14 amino acids long. CDR3 DNA sequence: TGTGCCAGCAGACCTCTCGGGGTTACCAACGAGCAGTACTTC. Amino acids: CASRPLGVTNEQYF.

The chain employs TRBV28 and TRBJ2-3; possible D gene TRBD2, 6 bases. The V end was cut by 2 bases, the J end by 4 bases, with 16 bases between. CDR1 and CDR2 from the germline V gene are MDHEN and SYDVKM. The CDR3 has 16 residues. The CDR3 sequence: CASSLRFGSDADTQYF. The CDR3 DNA reads TGTGCCAGCAGTTTACGTTTCGGGAGCGACGCAGATACGCAGTATTTT.

The chain has TRBV7-2 and TRBJ1-1; D gene ambiguous. V was shortened by 1 base and J by 11 bases, with 20 bases between the two germline ends. Germline CDR1 and CDR2: SGHTA and FQGNSA. This CDR3 comprises 15 residues. The CDR3 loop reads CASSLVGGGPSLAFF. CDR3 DNA sequence: TGTGCCAGCAGCTTAGTAGGAGGAGGACCCTCGTTGGCTTTCTTT.

The rearrangement joins TRBV5-4 to TRBJ1-1; tentatively, D is TRBD1 (6 bases). CDR3 length: 13 amino acids. CDR1 is SGHNT, CDR2 YYREEE, per germline (reference sequence). The V and J ends lost 4 bases and 7 bases respectively, with 14 bases between them. CDR3 nucleotide sequence: TGTGCCAGCAGCGTCAACAGGGAGGGTGAAGCTTTCTTT. Translated, it gives CASSVNREGEAFF.

The genes are TRBV6-1 and TRBJ2-3; D not resolved. Trimming took off 1 base at V and 2 bases at J, with 7 bases between the two ends. CDR1 MNHNS and CDR2 SASEGT come from the germline V gene. The CDR3 extends over 14 amino acids. Written as DNA, the CDR3 is TGTGCCAGCAGTGAAGGTCAGGCCACAGATACGCAGTATTTT. Translating gives CASSEGQATDTQYF.

The J gene is TRBJ2-5, the V gene TRBV5-6, with 10 bases identical to TRBD2. Germline V gene sequence: CDR1 SGHDT, CDR2 YYEEEE. Trimming cost V 4 bases and J 2 bases; bases outside gene matches: 8. CDR3 length: 16 amino acids. In DNA form, the CDR3 reads TGTGCCAGCAGCGAGCCTAGCGGGAGTAGACAAGAGACCCAGTACTTC. This encodes CASSEPSGSRQETQYF.

The V and J genes are TRBV27 and TRBJ2-1; 7 nucleotides match TRBD2. The V gene end was trimmed by 3 bases and the J gene end by 9 bases; junction bases not matched to a gene: 2. Per the germline V gene, CDR1 is MNHEY and CDR2 is SMNVEV (reference sequence). This CDR3 spans 12 amino acids. CDR3 sequence: CASSFREGEQFF. The DNA of the CDR3 is TGTGCCAGCAGTTTCAGGGAGGGTGAGCAGTTCTTC.

Regarding this clone: The conserved phenylalanine or tryptophan is not found at the CDR3 terminus, so this likely reflects a read error. This sequence joins TRBV6-5 and TRBJ1-2, with unresolved D. The CDR3 is 13 residues long. V gave up 2 bases and J gave up 7 bases, with 11 bases separating them. Per germline, CDR1 MNHEY and CDR2 SVGAGI. CDR3 DNA: TGTGCCAGCAGTTACGAGCGTCTTGCTGGCTACACCCTC. It codes for CASSYERLAGYTL.

The J gene is TRBJ2-1, the V gene TRBV19, with D perhaps matching TRBD2 (6 bases). The CDR3 is 13 amino acids. CDR1 and CDR2 from the germline V gene are LNHDA and SQIVND (reference sequence). The ends were cut back, 3 bases at V and 3 bases at J, with 6 bases in the middle. CDR3 sequence reads: CASSIGGYNEQFF. DNA for the CDR3: TGTGCCAGTAGTATCGGGGGCTACAATGAGCAGTTCTTC. Full variable domain (rest looked up from reference TRBV19 and TRBJ2-1): DGGITQSPKYLFRKEGQNVTLSCEQNLNHDAMYWYRQDPGQGLRLIYYSQIVNDFQKGDIAEGYSVSREKKESFPLTVTSAQKNPTAFYLCASSIGGYNEQFFGPGTRLTVL.

The sample holds one count of this clone. The chain has TRBV10-3 and TRBJ1-2, with D possibly TRBD1 on 5 matching bases. V was clipped by 6 bases and J by 8 bases, with 16 bases between them. Germline loops: CDR1 ENHRY, CDR2 SYGVKD. The CDR3 runs to 13 residues. The CDR3 loop is CAISQGRDSGYTF. CDR3 DNA: TGTGCCATCAGCCAAGGACGGGACTCGGGCTACACCTTC.

The rearrangement links TRBV6-6 to TRBJ1-3; D is possibly TRBD1 (6 bases). CDR1 MNHNY and CDR2 SVGAGI come from the germline V gene (reference sequence). Trimming removed 4 bases from V and 4 bases from J, with 17 bases in between. The CDR3 loop spans 16 amino acids. CDR3 sequence: CASSSHLGGLGNTIYF. CDR3 DNA: TGTGCCAGCAGTTCCCACCTGGGGGGGCTCGGAAACACCATATATTTT.

This clone was recorded once. This chain connects TRBV6-6 to TRBJ1-3; weak D call: TRBD1 (5 bases). The V and J ends lost 2 bases and 6 bases respectively, with 11 bases between them. The V gene's germline CDR1 is MNHNY and CDR2 SVGAGI (reference sequence). The CDR3 has 14 residues. This CDR3 reads CASSYGQGENTIYF. The DNA of the CDR3 is TGTGCCAGCAGTTACGGCCAGGGTGAAAACACCATATATTTT.

This rearrangement joins TRBV5-1 to TRBJ2-3; tentative D call: TRBD2 (5 bases). Trimming cost V 2 bases and J 0 bases, with 13 bases left between them. This CDR3 comprises 16 residues. Germline V lookup: CDR1 SGHRS, CDR2 YFSETQ. CDR3 region: CASSLIATASTDTQYF. CDR3 in DNA: TGCGCCAGCAGCTTAATAGCGACCGCTAGCACAGATACGCAGTATTTT.

This chain joins TRBV2 and TRBJ2-2; no clear D gene. Trimming stripped 1 base from V and 7 bases from J, with 4 bases between. The CDR3 is made up of 12 amino acids. The germline V gene has CDR1 SNHLY and CDR2 FYNNEI. The CDR3 region has the DNA TGTGCCAGCAGTGAAGGAGGCGGGGAGCTGTTTTTT. This codes for CASSEGGGELFF.

This chain uses TRBV15 with TRBJ2-1; 11 bases are shared with TRBD2. Germline V gene lookup returns CDR1 LNHNV and CDR2 YYDKDF (reference sequence). There are 15 residues in the CDR3. V was clipped by 6 bases and J by 7 bases; unmatched bases: 8. The CDR3 DNA is TGTGCCACCAGTCGGGGGTTAGCGGGGGGGAATGAGCAGTTCTTC. Translated, it gives CATSRGLAGGNEQFF.

This chain connects TRBV5-1 to TRBJ2-7; TRBD2 aligns across 12 bases. There are 15 residues in the CDR3. The germline CDR1 and CDR2 sequences are SGHRS and YFSETQ. V lost 7 bases and J lost 4; bases outside the gene matches: 9. The chain's CDR3 is CASGLTSGSFYEQYF. CDR3 nucleotide sequence: TGCGCCAGCGGACTGACTAGCGGGAGTTTTTACGAGCAGTACTTC.

The chain combines TRBV7-9 with TRBJ2-1, with 7 bases lining up with TRBD2. This CDR3 contains 15 residues. Germline V gives CDR1 SEHNR, CDR2 FQNEAQ (reference sequence). J gave up 6 bases and V 5 bases, and 10 bases lay outside the gene matches. CDR3 sequence: CASSLPGREFNEQFF. The CDR3, as DNA: TGTGCCAGCAGCCTCCCCGGGCGGGAGTTCAATGAGCAGTTCTTC.

This clone was observed a single time. The genes are TRBV28 and TRBJ1-2, with 8 bases lining up with TRBD1. CDR3 size: 13 residues. Trimming took 5 bases from V and 4 from J; bases not matched to a gene: 3. Germline V gene lookup returns CDR1 MDHEN and CDR2 SYDVKM. The CDR3 region has the DNA TGTGCCAGCAGTCCGGGGACAGGCTATGGCTACACCTTC. Protein: CASSPGTGYGYTF.

This clone has only a few counts. The chain couples TRBV18 to TRBJ1-2; maybe TRBD1 (6 bases). The CDR3 consists of 14 residues. The V gene lost 4 bases and the J gene lost 7 bases, with 16 bases spanning the gap. The germline gives CDR1 KGHSH, CDR2 LQKENI. The DNA for the CDR3 is TGTGCCAGCTCACGTCCTCTGGGGGCGTCTGGCTACACCTTC. Translating gives CASSRPLGASGYTF.

The chain carries TRBV30 and TRBJ1-4; no reliable D call. Trimming pared 4 bases from V and 3 bases from J, leaving 15 bases between. The CDR3 consists of 15 residues. Per the germline V gene, CDR1 is GTSNPN and CDR2 is SVGIG (reference sequence). CDR3 protein: CAWTRGQAANEKLFF. In DNA, the CDR3 is TGTGCCTGGACCCGAGGGCAAGCGGCTAATGAAAAACTGTTTTTT.

This chain joins TRBV1 and TRBJ1-5; the table assigns TRBD1, which was not confirmed against the DNA. TRBV1 is given as a pseudogene. The CDR3 has 15 residues. The DNA for the CDR3 is TGCACCAGCAGCCAACATCAGGGGCTTAATCAGCCCCAGCATTTT. Translation gives CTSSQHQGLNQPQHF.

The chain is built from TRBV11-1 and TRBJ2-7, with D tentatively TRBD2 (6 bases). This CDR3 has 15 amino acids. CDR1 is SGHAT, CDR2 FQDESV, per germline (reference sequence). V was shortened by 1 base and J by 3 bases, with 13 bases between the two germline ends. The CDR3 DNA sequence: TGTGCCAGCAGCTTAGAAGGCTCCGGGGGCTACGAGCAGTACTTC. Its translation is CASSLEGSGGYEQYF.

The V call is TRBV6-1, the J call TRBJ2-7; tentative D call: TRBD2 (5 bases). The V end was cut by 4 bases, the J end by 5 bases, with 6 bases between. This CDR3 comprises 11 residues. Germline CDR1 reads MNHNS; CDR2 reads SASEGT. In DNA, the CDR3 is TGTGCCAGCAGTGCCGGGAACGAGCAGTACTTC. Translated: CASSAGNEQYF.

This sequence joins TRBV19 and TRBJ1-3; TRBD1 matches at 9 bases. Losses at the gene ends were 8 bases for V and 4 bases for J; bases not matched to a gene: 18. CDR3 length: 18 amino acids. Germline values: CDR1 LNHDA, CDR2 SQIVND (reference sequence). The CDR3 sequence is CASSLGGQGKAEGNTIYF. The CDR3 DNA sequence: TGTGCCAGTTCCCTGGGGGGACAGGGCAAGGCGGAGGGAAACACCATATATTTT.

This chain connects TRBV11-3 to TRBJ2-3, with TRBD1 matching over 11 bases. This CDR3 has 13 amino acids. CDR1 and CDR2 (germline): SGHNT, YENEEA. The V gene end was trimmed by 11 bases and the J gene end by 1 base; junction bases not matched to a gene: 2. CDR3 in amino acids: CAAGQGGTDTQYF. The CDR3 nucleotides are TGTGCCGCGGGACAGGGGGGCACAGATACGCAGTATTTT.

A single count supports this clone. The rearrangement joins TRBV5-1 to TRBJ1-1; TRBD1 agrees at 8 bases. CDR1 is SGHRS, CDR2 YFSETQ, per germline. Trimming removed 3 bases from V and 5 bases from J; junction bases left unmatched: 6. This CDR3 spans 14 amino acids. This CDR3 is CASSSQGAGTEAFF. The CDR3 nucleotides are TGCGCCAGCAGCTCCCAGGGGGCTGGGACTGAAGCTTTCTTT. Combining the CDR3 with reference TRBV5-1 and TRBJ1-1 gives the whole variable domain KAGVTQTPRYLIKTRGQQVTLSCSPISGHRSVSWYQQTPGQGLQFLFEYFSETQRNKGNFPGRFSGRQFSNSRSEMNVSTLELGDSALYLCASSSQGAGTEAFFGQGTRLTVV.

This clone was seen a handful of times. The sample has other DNA sequences that encode this CDR3 too. J is TRBJ1-3 and V is TRBV5-8; D is unclear. CDR3 size: 17 residues. V lost 0 bases and J lost 5, with 18 bases in between. Germline lookup yields CDR1 SGHTS and CDR2 YDEGEE. Here the CDR3 DNA reads TGTGCCAGCAGCTTGGTAGGGCTGCGGGCAGACCGAAACACCATATATTTT. Amino acids: CASSLVGLRADRNTIYF. The complete variable domain, with remaining parts taken from reference TRBV5-8 and TRBJ1-3, reads EAGVTQSPTHLIKTRGQQATLRCSPISGHTSVYWYQQALGLGLQFLLWYDEGEERNRGNFPPRFSGRQFPNYSSELNVNALELEDSALYLCASSLVGLRADRNTIYFGEGSWLTVV.

V and J are TRBV29-1 and TRBJ1-1; D is possibly TRBD1 (5 bases). The CDR3 is made up of 12 amino acids. Germline values: CDR1 SQVTM, CDR2 ANQGSEA. Trimming pared 7 bases from V and 7 bases from J, leaving 16 bases between. The CDR3, as DNA: TGCAGCGGCTGCCGGGACTCTCGTGAAGCTTTCTTT. This sequence encodes CSGCRDSREAFF.